The 9 T cell receptor beta chains given below trace back to one sample, sequenced in a study of T-cell reconstitution after alpha-beta-depleted transplantation in children. Preparing the TCRbeta library involved the use of unique molecular identifiers. TCRdb re-derived calls from the PCR reads in MiXCR, one entry per CDR3 protein. The sample has about 440,000 distinct CDR3 sequences; over 40% are singletons. Here the sequenced sample was PBMCs, taken before TCRalphabeta/CD19-depleted stem cell transplant. Receptors were obtained from a girl between 2 and 10 years old with aplastic anemia, due to receive a stem cell transplant.

V usage is TRBV20-1 and J usage is TRBJ1-2; TRBD1 aligns across 8 bases. J gave up 1 base and V 5 bases, and 3 bases lay outside the gene matches. Germline V gene sequence: CDR1 DFQATT, CDR2 SNEGSKA (reference sequence). This CDR3 comprises 13 residues. Written as DNA, the CDR3 is TGCAGTGCTCTGGACAGGGATAACTATGGCTACACCTTC. Protein product: CSALDRDNYGYTF.

A note on this clonotype: Mismatch with germline at one junction end may stem from a read error. V and J are TRBV5-1 and TRBJ2-1; a weak D match, TRBD1 (8 bases). CDR3 length: 13 amino acids. CDR1 and CDR2 from the germline V gene are SGHRS and YFSETQ. CDR3 residues: CASSLTGGDEQFF. Written as DNA, the CDR3 is TGTGCCAGCAGTTTAACAGGGGGGGATGAGCAGTTCTTC.

The chain has TRBV7-2 and TRBJ2-3; no definite D call. V was shortened by 8 bases and J by 0 bases, with 15 bases between the two germline ends. This CDR3 spans 15 amino acids. Germline CDR1 reads SGHTA; CDR2 reads FQGNSA. CDR3: CASSPGFLSTDTQYF. CDR3 bases: TGTGCCAGCTCGCCCGGGTTCCTTAGCACAGATACGCAGTATTTT. Full variable domain (missing parts from reference TRBV7-2 and TRBJ2-3): GAGVSQSPSNKVTEKGKDVELRCDPISGHTALYWYRQSLGQGLEFLIYFQGNSAPDKSGLPSDRFSAERTGGSVSTLTIQRTQQEDSAVYLCASSPGFLSTDTQYFGPGTRLTVL.

DNA of the CDR3: TGCAGTGCTAGTCGGACTCAATACAATGAGCAGTTCTTC. Protein sequence: CSASRTQYNEQFF. V is TRBV20-1 and J is TRBJ2-1; weak D call: TRBD2 (5 bases). V lost 3 bases to trimming and J lost 4 bases, with 10 bases between them. CDR1 DFQATT and CDR2 SNEGSKA come from the germline V gene (reference sequence). This CDR3 is 13 amino acids long.

The table lists this clonotype with many counts. This chain connects TRBV5-1 to TRBJ2-7, with D maybe TRBD2 (6 bases). Germline CDR1 is SGHRS and CDR2 is YFSETQ. V was cut by 3 bases and J by 0 bases, with 10 bases left in between. The CDR3 spans 14 residues. The chain's CDR3 is CASSYPSDSYEQYF. CDR3 DNA sequence: TGCGCCAGCAGCTACCCTAGCGACTCCTACGAGCAGTACTTC. Looking up the rest from reference TRBV5-1 and TRBJ2-7 gives the full variable domain: KAGVTQTPRYLIKTRGQQVTLSCSPISGHRSVSWYQQTPGQGLQFLFEYFSETQRNKGNFPGRFSGRQFSNSRSEMNVSTLELGDSALYLCASSYPSDSYEQYFGPGTRLTVT.

This clonotype was counted many times. The J gene is TRBJ2-1, the V gene TRBV6-5; no clear D gene. The V end lost 6 bases, the J end lost 7 bases, and 7 bases lay between the germline ends. Germline CDR1 MNHEY, CDR2 SVGAGI. The CDR3 runs 11 residues. The CDR3 coding sequence is TGTGCCAGCAGGGTTCGGAATGAGCAGTTCTTC. It yields the protein CASRVRNEQFF.

J is TRBJ2-2 and V is TRBV20-1; no definite D call. V dropped 2 bases and J dropped 4 bases, with 11 bases sitting between them. Germline V gene data show CDR1 as DFQATT and CDR2 as SNEGSKA (reference sequence). The CDR3 extends over 14 amino acids. CDR3 sequence (DNA): TGCAGTGCTAGAACCAATACGGGCACCGGGGAGCTGTTTTTT. It encodes CSARTNTGTGELFF.

This clonotype came up once. V gene TRBV27 combines with J gene TRBJ1-5, with D perhaps TRBD1 (5 bases). CDR3 length: 15 residues. Germline CDR1 MNHEY, CDR2 SMNVEV (reference sequence). Trimming cost V 5 bases and J 0 bases, with 11 bases left between them. CDR3 nucleotide sequence: TGTGCCAGCAGTCCGGGACTAAATAGCAATCAGCCCCAGCATTTT. Translated, it gives CASSPGLNSNQPQHF.

The chain has TRBV20-1 and TRBJ2-3; 8 bases map to TRBD2. CDR3 length equals 13 residues. Trimming removed 6 bases from V and 1 base from J; junction bases left unmatched: 3. Germline V lookup: CDR1 DFQATT, CDR2 SNEGSKA (reference sequence). The CDR3, as DNA: TGCAGTGCCGGGGGGGCTGGCACAGATACGCAGTATTTT. Translated: CSAGGAGTDTQYF.